This TCR beta chain was documented in a study of shared clonotypes between healthy human individuals. Study-wide context: The composition of the donors was a couple of women and a few men aged 18 to 49.

The assay was immunoSEQ multiplex PCR, and TCRdb's table has in-frame clones only and misses some. Here the sample spans millions of clones, approximately 94% being singletons. The CDR3 spans 13 residues. From germline, CDR1 is SGDLS and CDR2 YYNGEE. V was shortened by 4 bases and J by 6 bases, with 13 bases between the two germline ends. Terminally differentiated effector memory CD45RA+ cells were excluded from the naive CD8 cells, which were CD45RO-negative and positively selected for CCR7. The source is a man aged 18-30 years in good health. This chain links TRBV9 with TRBJ1-2; D call uncertain. The source material was naive CD8+ T cells sorted from blood. The CDR3 DNA reads as TGTGCCAGCAGCTTAGGACGGACCGATGGCTACACCTTC. It codes for CASSLGRTDGYTF.